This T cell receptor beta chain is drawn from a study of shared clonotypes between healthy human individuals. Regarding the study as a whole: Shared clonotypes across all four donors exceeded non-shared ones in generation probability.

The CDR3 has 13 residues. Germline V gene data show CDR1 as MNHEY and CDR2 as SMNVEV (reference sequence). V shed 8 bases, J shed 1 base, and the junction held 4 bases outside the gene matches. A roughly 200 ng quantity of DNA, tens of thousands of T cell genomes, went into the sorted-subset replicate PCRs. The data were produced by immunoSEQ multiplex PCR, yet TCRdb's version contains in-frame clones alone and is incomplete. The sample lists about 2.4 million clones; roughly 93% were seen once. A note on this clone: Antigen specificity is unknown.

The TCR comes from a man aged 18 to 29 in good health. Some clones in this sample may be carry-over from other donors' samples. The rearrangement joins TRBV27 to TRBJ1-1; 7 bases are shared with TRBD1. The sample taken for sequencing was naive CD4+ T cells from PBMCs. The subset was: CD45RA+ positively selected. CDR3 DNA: TGTGCCAGCGGCAGACAGGGGAACACTGAAGCTTTCTTT. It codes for CASGRQGNTEAFF.